Listed here is a single TCR beta chain. These data originate in a study of blood T cell repertoires in COVID-19. Study as a whole: In each case, the material was cDNA or gDNA derived from T cells, B-cell-depleted T cells, or PBMCs.

The CDR3 sequence is 16 residues long. The germline V gene encodes CDR1 PRHDT and CDR2 FYEKMQ (reference sequence). V lost 3 bases to trimming and J lost 2 bases; unmatched junction nucleotides: 6. Here immunoSEQ multiplex PCR was the method, and the copy in TCRdb shows in-frame clones only, minus some. Of 30,000 to 40,000 clones listed, around 87% are singletons. The source of this sequence is a man in his forties or fifties with active or convalescent COVID-19. The J gene is TRBJ2-3, the V gene TRBV13, with TRBD2 matching 9 bases. Sequenced sample: peripheral blood. The CDR3 sequence is CASSLTSGSLTDTQYF. The DNA for the CDR3 is TGTGCCAGCAGCTTGACTAGCGGATCACTCACAGATACGCAGTATTTT.